Listed below are T cell receptor beta chains from one sample, sequenced in a study of CXCR3-negative and CXCR3-positive naive CD8 T cells. TCRdb re-analyzed the 5' RACE reads; it lists each CDR3 protein once, without DNA. The listing records roughly 100,000 distinct CDR3 sequences. Sequencing used naive CXCR3- CD8+ T cells from blood. These receptors originate from a human donor in good health. Some clones in this sample may be carry-over from other donors' samples. Each CDR3 is given with its conserved first and last residue.

j_call,cdr3_length,v_call,cdr3_aa
TRBJ2-5,14,TRBV6-1,CASSEGKGGETQYF
TRBJ1-2,12,TRBV29-1,CSVEGENYGYTF
TRBJ2-7,15,TRBV29-1,CSVEDRLAGGYEQYF
TRBJ2-1,16,TRBV6-2/TRBV6-3,CASSGPGPTPYNEQFF
TRBJ1-4,18,TRBV7-6,CASSTTTGQLMVNEKLFF
TRBJ2-2,14,TRBV20-1,CSARGLAGSGELFF
TRBJ2-7,13,TRBV6-2/TRBV6-3,CASRDRDHYEQYF
TRBJ2-1,12,TRBV30,CAWMFAGNEQFF
TRBJ2-7,14,TRBV6-5,CASSYSRGISEQYF
TRBJ2-1,15,TRBV9,CASSVGADTYNEQFF
TRBJ2-3,17,TRBV7-8,CASSLDRGLAVTDTQYF
TRBJ2-3,16,TRBV29-1,CSVEFSSGRGTDTQYF
TRBJ2-7,13,TRBV6-5,CASSAGTGAEQYF
TRBJ2-7,12,TRBV30,CAWMDSSYEQYF
TRBJ2-5,15,TRBV9,CASTRGGSPKETQYF
TRBJ2-7,16,TRBV7-8,CASSARQGLVSYEQYF
TRBJ1-2,11,TRBV6-2/TRBV6-3,CASSDVRGYTF
TRBJ1-1,13,TRBV7-6,CASSLDRGERAFF
TRBJ2-7,16,TRBV4-2,CASSQYLADLSYEQYF
TRBJ2-1,15,TRBV20-1,CSAITSTSMNNEQFF
TRBJ2-7,13,TRBV29-1,CSVGLAGDYEQYF
TRBJ1-2,15,TRBV29-1,CSVEDADMGIGGYTF
TRBJ2-7,15,TRBV9,CASSVGSGLLNEQYF
TRBJ2-1,16,TRBV29-1,CSAGLPLAKAYNEQFF
TRBJ2-7,13,TRBV29-1,CSVSVRSSYEQYF
TRBJ2-6,19,TRBV6-6,CASSFGGSGLSSGANVLTF
TRBJ2-2,11,TRBV6-5,CASRRGGELFF
TRBJ1-2,13,TRBV21-1,CASSNQTRRGYTF
TRBJ1-5,14,TRBV7-2,CASSLAQGHQPQHF
TRBJ2-1,15,TRBV28,CASSSGLPPEDEQFF
TRBJ2-1,13,TRBV29-1,CSVEGSSYGEQLF
TRBJ2-7,15,TRBV20-1,CSAYTSFGVSYEQYF